Reported below is one T cell receptor (beta chain). The entry originates in a study of blood T cell repertoires in COVID-19. The V gene's germline CDR1 is SSHAT and CDR2 FNYEAQ (reference sequence). There are 15 residues in the CDR3. V lost 3 bases and J lost 2, with 13 bases in between. Residents of about 25 US areas, aged about 18 to 89 years, made up the participants. Recovered status applied to Cohort 3 donors who had two consecutive negative PCRs. It also applied to those with clearance or with symptom resolution. Data came from immunoSEQ multiplex PCR; TCRdb stores just in-frame clones and leaves some out. The sample has 200,000 to 250,000 clones; over 75% are singletons.

The gene calls are TRBV7-7 and TRBJ2-5, with D perhaps matching TRBD2 (5 bases). The sample taken for sequencing was PBMCs or T cells enriched from blood (not recorded which). This TCR was sampled from an older woman who had recovered from COVID-19. In DNA, the CDR3 is TGTGCCAGCAGCTTCCGGGAAGGGCTACAAGAGACCCAGTACTTC. Residues: CASSFREGLQETQYF.